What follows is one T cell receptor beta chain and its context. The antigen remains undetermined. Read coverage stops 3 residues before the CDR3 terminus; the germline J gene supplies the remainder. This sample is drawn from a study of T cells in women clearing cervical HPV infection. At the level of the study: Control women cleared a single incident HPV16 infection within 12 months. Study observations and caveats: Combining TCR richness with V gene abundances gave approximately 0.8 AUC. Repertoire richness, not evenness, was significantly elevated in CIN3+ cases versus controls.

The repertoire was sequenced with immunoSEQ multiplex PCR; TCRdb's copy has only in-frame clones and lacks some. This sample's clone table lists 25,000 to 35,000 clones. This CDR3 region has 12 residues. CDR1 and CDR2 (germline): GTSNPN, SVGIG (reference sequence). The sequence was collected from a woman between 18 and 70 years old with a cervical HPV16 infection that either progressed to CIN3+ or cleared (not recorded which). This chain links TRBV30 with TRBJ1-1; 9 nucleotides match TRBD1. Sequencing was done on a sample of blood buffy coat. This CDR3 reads CAWRGQGKEAFF. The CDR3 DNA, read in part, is TGTGCCTGGAGGGGACAGGGCAAGGAA.